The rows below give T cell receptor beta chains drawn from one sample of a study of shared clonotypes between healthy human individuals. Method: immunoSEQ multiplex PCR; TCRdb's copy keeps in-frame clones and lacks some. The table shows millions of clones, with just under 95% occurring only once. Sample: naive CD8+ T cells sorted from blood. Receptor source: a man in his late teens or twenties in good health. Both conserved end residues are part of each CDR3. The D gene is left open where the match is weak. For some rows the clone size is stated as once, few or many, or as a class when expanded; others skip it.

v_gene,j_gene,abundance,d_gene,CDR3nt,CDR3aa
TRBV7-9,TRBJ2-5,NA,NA,TGTGCCAGCGCAGGGGATCAAGAGACCCAGTACTTC,CASAGDQETQYF
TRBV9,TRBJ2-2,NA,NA,TGTGCCAGCAGCGTAGCTCTCCAGCGGCCGAACACCGGGGAGCTGTTTTTT,CASSVALQRPNTGELFF
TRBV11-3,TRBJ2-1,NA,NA,TGTGCCAGCAGCCATGTGGGGAGCTCCTACAATGAGCAGTTCTTC,CASSHVGSSYNEQFF
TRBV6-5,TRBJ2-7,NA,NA,TGTGCCAGCCGGAGGGCTGGGGCCTACTACGAGCAGTACTTC,CASRRAGAYYEQYF
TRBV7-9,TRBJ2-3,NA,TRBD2,TGTGCCAGCAGCTCAAAGGGGGGACTAGCGCTACCCACAGATACGCAGTATTTT,CASSSKGGLALPTDTQYF
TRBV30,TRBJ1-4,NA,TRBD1,TGTGCCTGGAGGACAGGGTATAATGAAAAACTGTTTTTT,CAWRTGYNEKLFF
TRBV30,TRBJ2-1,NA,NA,TGTGCCTGGGGTGGGCATCCGAGCTCCTACAATGAGCAGTTCTTC,CAWGGHPSSYNEQFF
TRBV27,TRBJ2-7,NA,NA,TGTGCCAGCAGTCCAACTAGTTCTCGGTACGAGCAGTACTTC,CASSPTSSRYEQYF
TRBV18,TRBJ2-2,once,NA,TGTGCCAGCTCACCACCGCCTCCTCACACCGGGGAGCTGTTTTTT,CASSPPPPHTGELFF
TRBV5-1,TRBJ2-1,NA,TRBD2,TGCGCCAGCAGCCTAGCGGGGAGCTCCTACAATGAGCAGTTCTTC,CASSLAGSSYNEQFF
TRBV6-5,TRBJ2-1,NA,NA,TGTGCCAGCAAATTCGGAGATGGGCAGTTCTTC,CASKFGDGQFF
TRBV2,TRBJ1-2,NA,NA,TGTGCCAGCAGTGAATCCAGGACAGATGGCTACACCTTC,CASSESRTDGYTF
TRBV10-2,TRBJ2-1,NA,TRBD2,TGCGCCAGCAGTGATTTTGGACTAGAGGTATACAATGAGCAGTTCTTC,CASSDFGLEVYNEQFF
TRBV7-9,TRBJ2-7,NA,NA,TGTGCCAGCAGCCCATTGACCTCAGGTACCTACGAGCAGTACTTC,CASSPLTSGTYEQYF
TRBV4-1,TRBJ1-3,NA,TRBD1,TGCGCCAGCAGCCGCACCCCAAACCCGGGACAGGGAGGTGGAAACACCATATATTTT,CASSRTPNPGQGGGNTIYF
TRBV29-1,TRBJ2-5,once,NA,TGCAGCGTTGATCGGGACTTCCAAGAGACCCAGTACTTC,CSVDRDFQETQYF
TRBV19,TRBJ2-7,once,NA,TGTGCCAGTAAGTTAAGGGTAGGGTCCTACGAGCAGTACTTC,CASKLRVGSYEQYF
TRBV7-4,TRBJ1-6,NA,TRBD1,TGTGCCAGCAGCTTATCCTTAATTAAGACAGGGCTCTCACCCCTCCACTTT,CASSLSLIKTGLSPLHF
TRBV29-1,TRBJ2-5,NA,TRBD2,TGCAGCGTCCCGGGACTAGCGGGAAGCAGTGGAGAGACCCAGTACTTC,CSVPGLAGSSGETQYF
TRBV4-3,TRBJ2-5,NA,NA,TGCGCCAGCAGCCCGCGAGAAGCCGAGCAAGAGACCCAGTACTTC,CASSPREAEQETQYF
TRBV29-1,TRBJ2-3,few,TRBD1,TGCAGCGTTGTGACAGGGGACACAGATACGCAGTATTTT,CSVVTGDTDTQYF
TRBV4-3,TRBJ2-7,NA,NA,TGCGCCAGCAGCCAGTTCTTTGGCTCCTACGAGCAGTACTTC,CASSQFFGSYEQYF
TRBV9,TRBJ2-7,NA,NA,TGTGCCAGCAGCTCCTCGGGGGCGCAACAGTACTTC,CASSSSGAQQYF
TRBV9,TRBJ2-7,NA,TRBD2,TGTGCCAGCAGCCCCTCGGGGGGGTACGAGCAGTACTTC,CASSPSGGYEQYF
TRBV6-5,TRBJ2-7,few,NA,TGTGCCAGCAGTCTACAGGGTGTCTCCTACGAGCAGTACTTC,CASSLQGVSYEQYF
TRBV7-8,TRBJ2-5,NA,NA,TGTGCCAGCAGCGTGGGACGCGCGGACCCACAAGAGACCCAGTACTTC,CASSVGRADPQETQYF
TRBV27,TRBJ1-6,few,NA,TGTGCCAGCAGTCTTCGGGACGGGAGAAATTCACCCCTCCACTTT,CASSLRDGRNSPLHF
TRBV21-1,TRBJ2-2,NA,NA,TGTGCCAGCAGCAAAGGCCCAGGGAACACCGGGGAGCTGTTTTTT,CASSKGPGNTGELFF
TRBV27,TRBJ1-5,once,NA,TGTGCCAGTGCGTCGTACGGGGAAAGCAATCAGCCCCAGCATTTT,CASASYGESNQPQHF
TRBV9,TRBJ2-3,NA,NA,TGTGCCAGCAGCGTAGAACTAAGGGGGGATACGCAGTATTTT,CASSVELRGDTQYF
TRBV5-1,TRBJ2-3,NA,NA,TGCGCCAGCAGCCCGCGGACAAACCAACTTTACACAGATACGCAGTATTTT,CASSPRTNQLYTDTQYF
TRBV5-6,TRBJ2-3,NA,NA,TGTGCCAGCAGCTTGGCGTTAAGGGGTGCTACAGATACGCAGTATTTT,CASSLALRGATDTQYF
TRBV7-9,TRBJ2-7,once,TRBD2,TGTGCCAGCAGCTTCGCCGGCGGGGGCGAGCAGTACTTC,CASSFAGGGEQYF